The T cell receptor (beta chain) under discussion was sequenced for a study of identical twins. Study observations and caveats: Twin-shared out-of-frame alpha sequences were enriched for low generation probability. With abundant cord blood beta clonotypes, insertions were fewer; memory repertoires showed no such pattern.

With template switching, a universal primer site was added, and the cDNA carried unique molecular identifiers. TCRdb processed the 5' RACE reads anew with MiXCR; each CDR3 protein has one entry. Among roughly 710,000 distinct CDR3 sequences, roughly 6% were seen once, and the ten largest hold about 1.8%. Everyone who donated was a healthy Caucasian. This clonotype was counted only a few times. Its antigen is undetermined. The sequence was collected from a man younger than 30 in good health. Sequences were obtained from naive T cells sorted from blood.

In nucleotides, the CDR3 is TGTGCCAGCAGCTTAGGGCTAGCGGGAGTTTTTTACAATGAGCAGTTCTTC. Protein product: CASSLGLAGVFYNEQFF. This chain connects TRBV7-8 to TRBJ2-1, with 10 nucleotides matching TRBD2. Germline CDR1 is SGHVS and CDR2 is FQNEAQ. V shed 1 base and J 4 bases; nucleotides not matched to a gene: 7. This CDR3 is 17 amino acids long.